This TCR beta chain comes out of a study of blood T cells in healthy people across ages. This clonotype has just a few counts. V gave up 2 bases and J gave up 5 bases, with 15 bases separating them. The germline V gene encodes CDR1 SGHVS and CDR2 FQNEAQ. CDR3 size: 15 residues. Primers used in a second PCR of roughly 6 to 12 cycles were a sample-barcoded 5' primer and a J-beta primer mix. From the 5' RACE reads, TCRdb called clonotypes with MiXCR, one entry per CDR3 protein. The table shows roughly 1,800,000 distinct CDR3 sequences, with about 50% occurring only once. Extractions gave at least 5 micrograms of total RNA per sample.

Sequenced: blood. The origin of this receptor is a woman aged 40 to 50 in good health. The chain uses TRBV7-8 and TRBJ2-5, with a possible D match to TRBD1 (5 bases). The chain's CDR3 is CASSLSGVSGETQYF. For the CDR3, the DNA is TGTGCCAGCAGCTTAAGTGGGGTTTCAGGGGAGACCCAGTACTTC. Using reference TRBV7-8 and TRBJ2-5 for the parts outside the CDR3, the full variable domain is GAGVSQSPRYKVAKRGQDVALRCDPISGHVSLFWYQQALGQGPEFLTYFQNEAQLDKSGLPSDRFFAERPEGSVSTLKIQRTQQEDSAVYLCASSLSGVSGETQYFGPGTRLLVL.